Below are 11 T cell receptor beta chains sequenced from a single sample in a study of blood T cell repertoires in COVID-19. The table came from immunoSEQ multiplex PCR; TCRdb's copy has only in-frame clones and leaves some out. The sample holds approximately 220,000 clones, over 80% seen once. Source material: PBMCs or T cells enriched from blood (not recorded which). These receptors came from a woman aged 25-40 years with acute COVID-19.

The genes are TRBV7-9 and TRBJ1-4, with a possible D match to TRBD1 (6 bases). Germline CDR1 and CDR2: SEHNR and FQNEAQ (reference sequence). This CDR3 spans 15 amino acids. V was clipped by 4 bases and J by 6 bases, with 15 bases between them. The CDR3 nucleotides are TGTGCCAGCAGCTCGAACACAGGGTTGTATGAAAAACTGTTTTTT. It is translated as CASSSNTGLYEKLFF.

The J gene is TRBJ1-1, the V gene TRBV29-1; 10 bases are shared with TRBD1. This CDR3 region has 14 residues. From germline, CDR1 is SQVTM and CDR2 ANQGSEA. The V gene end was trimmed by 3 bases and the J gene end by 8 bases; junction bases not matched to a gene: 9. Here the CDR3 DNA reads TGCAGCGTTGACGGGACAGGGGCAGTCTCCGAAGCTTTCTTT. This translates into CSVDGTGAVSEAFF.

J is TRBJ2-3 and V is TRBV10-3; D possibly corresponds to TRBD1 (6 bases). CDR1 is ENHRY and CDR2 is SYGVKD in the germline V gene. This CDR3 is 15 amino acids long. V was trimmed by 3 bases and J by 0 bases, leaving 10 bases between them. CDR3 region: CAISEGTYSTDTQYF. The CDR3, as DNA: TGTGCCATCAGTGAAGGGACATATAGCACAGATACGCAGTATTTT.

The rearrangement joins TRBV5-1 to TRBJ2-1; TRBD1 aligns across 9 bases. CDR1 and CDR2 from the germline V gene are SGHRS and YFSETQ. V lost 6 bases, J lost 2 bases, and 3 bases stayed unmatched. The CDR3 is 14 amino acids. The CDR3 nucleotides read TGCGCCAGCAACCGGGACAGGGCCTACAATGAGCAGTTCTTC. It encodes CASNRDRAYNEQFF. Complete variable domain (other parts from reference TRBV5-1 and TRBJ2-1): KAGVTQTPRYLIKTRGQQVTLSCSPISGHRSVSWYQQTPGQGLQFLFEYFSETQRNKGNFPGRFSGRQFSNSRSEMNVSTLELGDSALYLCASNRDRAYNEQFFGPGTRLTVL.

V gene TRBV24-1 combines with J gene TRBJ2-1; 7 bases are a match to TRBD2. The V segment lost 5 bases and the J segment 8 bases; nucleotides outside the gene matches: 2. The CDR3 totals 12 residues. Germline V lookup: CDR1 KGHDR, CDR2 SFDVKD. Here the CDR3 reads CATSGRGDEQFF. In DNA, the CDR3 is TGTGCCACCAGTGGACGGGGGGATGAGCAGTTCTTC.

The chain links TRBV5-1 to TRBJ1-2; 9 nucleotides line up with TRBD1. Germline CDR1 is SGHRS and CDR2 is YFSETQ. V shed 4 bases, J shed 2 bases, and the junction held 12 bases outside the gene matches. The length of the CDR3 is 17 residues. The DNA for the CDR3 is TGCGCCAGCAGCCCCGGGACAGGGCAGAGGGGAAACTATGGCTACACCTTC. It encodes CASSPGTGQRGNYGYTF.

The chain employs TRBV4-1 and TRBJ1-1, with a weak D call TRBD1 (5 bases). The CDR3 is made up of 12 amino acids. CDR1 is MGHRA and CDR2 is YSYEKL in the germline V gene. Trimming took 5 bases from V and 5 from J, leaving 9 bases between them. The CDR3 spells CASSGGSTEAFF. CDR3 nucleotides: TGCGCCAGCAGCGGGGGGAGTACTGAAGCTTTCTTT.

This rearrangement joins TRBV10-1 to TRBJ1-1; a possible D gene is TRBD1 (5 bases). Trimming took off 6 bases at V and 9 bases at J, with 17 bases between the two ends. The CDR3 sequence is 13 residues long. Germline CDR1 is WNHNN and CDR2 is SYGVQD (reference sequence). The CDR3 sequence: CASRSSGQGQAFF. CDR3 DNA sequence: TGCGCCAGCAGATCTTCCGGTCAGGGTCAAGCTTTCTTT.

Written as DNA, the CDR3 is TGCGCCAGCAGCCAAGATGGGCACCTCAGGGACGAGCAGTACTTC. It encodes CASSQDGHLRDEQYF. The V call is TRBV4-3, the J call TRBJ2-7, with D possibly TRBD1 on 5 matching bases. CDR1 LGHNA and CDR2 YSLEER come from the germline V gene. The CDR3 has 15 amino acids. Trimming removed 0 bases from V and 5 bases from J, with 14 bases in between.

V usage is TRBV5-1 and J usage is TRBJ2-7; 7 bases agree with TRBD1. The ends lost 4 bases at V and 5 bases at J; junction bases unmatched: 6. This CDR3 is built from 13 residues. Germline assignment: CDR1 SGHRS and CDR2 YFSETQ. The CDR3 loop is CASSPTGWNEQYF. The CDR3 DNA is TGCGCCAGCAGCCCGACAGGGTGGAACGAGCAGTACTTC. Full variable domain (missing parts from reference TRBV5-1 and TRBJ2-7): KAGVTQTPRYLIKTRGQQVTLSCSPISGHRSVSWYQQTPGQGLQFLFEYFSETQRNKGNFPGRFSGRQFSNSRSEMNVSTLELGDSALYLCASSPTGWNEQYFGPGTRLTVT.

V usage is TRBV29-1 and J usage is TRBJ2-2, with 8 bases lining up with TRBD1. Per the germline V gene, CDR1 is SQVTM and CDR2 is ANQGSEA. After removal of 7 bases from V and 7 bases from J, the junction contained 17 bases not matched to a gene. The CDR3 runs 16 residues. The CDR3 sequence is CSAGITGGVAGGELFF. DNA of the CDR3: TGCAGCGCCGGAATTACAGGGGGTGTAGCTGGCGGGGAGCTGTTTTTT.